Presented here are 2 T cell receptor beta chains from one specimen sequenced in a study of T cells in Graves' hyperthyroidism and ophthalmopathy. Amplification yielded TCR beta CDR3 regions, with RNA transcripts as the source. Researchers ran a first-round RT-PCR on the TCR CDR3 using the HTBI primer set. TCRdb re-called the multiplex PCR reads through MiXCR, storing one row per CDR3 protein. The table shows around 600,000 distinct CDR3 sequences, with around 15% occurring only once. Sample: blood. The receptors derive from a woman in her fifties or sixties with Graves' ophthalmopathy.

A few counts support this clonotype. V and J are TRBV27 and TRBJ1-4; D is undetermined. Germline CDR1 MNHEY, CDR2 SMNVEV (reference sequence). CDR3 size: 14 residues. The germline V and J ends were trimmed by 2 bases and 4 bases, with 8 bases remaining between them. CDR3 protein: CASSLGSFNEKLFF. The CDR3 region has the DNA TGTGCCAGCAGTTTAGGTTCTTTTAATGAAAAACTGTTTTTT.

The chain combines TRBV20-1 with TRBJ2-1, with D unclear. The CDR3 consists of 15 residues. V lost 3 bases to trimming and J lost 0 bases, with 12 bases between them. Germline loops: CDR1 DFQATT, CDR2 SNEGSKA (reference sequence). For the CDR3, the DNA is TGCAGTGCTAGGGGCCGATACAGCTCCTACAATGAGCAGTTCTTC. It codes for CSARGRYSSYNEQFF.